Following are 21 T cell receptor beta chains from one sample sequenced in a study of CD8 T cells in Susac syndrome. The authors reverse transcribed about 0.5 to 1 ug RNA with random hexamers. TCRdb re-called the immunoSEQ multiplex PCR reads through MiXCR, storing one row per CDR3 protein. The table has approximately 190,000 distinct CDR3 sequences, approximately 96% seen once. Material for sequencing was CD4+ T cells from PBMCs. These receptors were obtained from a human donor with Susac syndrome.

The chain uses TRBV20-1 and TRBJ2-5; TRBD2 might be the D (7 bases). CDR3 length: 14 residues. Trimming left V 3 bases short and J 5 bases short, with 16 bases between. Germline values: CDR1 DFQATT, CDR2 SNEGSKA (reference sequence). CDR3 in DNA: TGCAGTGCTAGGGGTCGGGGGGCCGGCGAGACCCAGTACTTC. It codes for CSARGRGAGETQYF.

This clonotype came up once. The rearrangement uses TRBV4-2 and TRBJ2-7; perhaps TRBD2 as D (7 bases). This CDR3 has 14 amino acids. Deletions cut 1 base from V and 6 bases from J, with 13 bases between. Germline CDR1 is LGHNA and CDR2 is YNFKEQ. The CDR3 DNA reads as TGTGCCAGCAGCCAAGTGGGGGGGGCGGCCGAGCAGTACTTC. Translating it yields CASSQVGGAAEQYF.

V and J are TRBV20-1 and TRBJ1-2; weak D call: TRBD1 (6 bases). Trimming pared 6 bases from V and 4 bases from J, leaving 24 bases between. Germline assignment: CDR1 DFQATT and CDR2 SNEGSKA (reference sequence). The CDR3 length is 16 residues. The CDR3 nucleotides are TGCAGTGCGCCCGGTCCCGGGACATCCGGGGCCTATGGCTACACCTTC. It specifies CSAPGPGTSGAYGYTF.

The sample holds one count of this clonotype. The chain employs TRBV18 and TRBJ1-4, with unresolved D. CDR1 and CDR2 (germline): KGHSH, LQKENI. The CDR3 contains 13 residues. The V gene lost 0 bases and the J gene lost 7 bases, with 6 bases spanning the gap. CDR3 sequence (DNA): TGTGCCAGCTCACCACCGATGGGTGAAAAACTGTTTTTT. This codes for CASSPPMGEKLFF.

V and J are TRBV28 and TRBJ2-3; a possible D gene is TRBD2 (5 bases). The CDR3 has 11 residues. V lost 8 bases and J 11 bases, leaving 14 bases between the germline ends. Per germline, CDR1 MDHEN and CDR2 SYDVKM. CDR3 protein: CASGSALVQYF. CDR3 coding DNA: TGTGCCAGCGGCTCTGCACTAGTGCAGTATTTT. The full variable domain, rest sourced from reference TRBV28 and TRBJ2-3, is DVKVTQSSRYLVKRTGEKVFLECVQDMDHENMFWYRQDPGLGLRLIYFSYDVKMKEKGDIPEGYSVSREKKERFSLILESASTNQTSMYLCASGSALVQYFGPGTRLTVL.

The chain joins TRBV29-1 to TRBJ2-3; D ambiguous. CDR1 and CDR2 from the germline V gene are SQVTM and ANQGSEA. V was shortened by 1 base and J by 4 bases, with 6 bases between the two germline ends. This CDR3 comprises 12 residues. CDR3 loop: CSVEGGSDTQYF. DNA for the CDR3: TGCAGCGTTGAAGGCGGTTCAGATACGCAGTATTTT.

The chain carries TRBV12-3 or TRBV12-4 and TRBJ1-5; 12 bases align to TRBD1. The CDR3 is made up of 17 amino acids. The V segment lost 2 bases and the J segment 4 bases; nucleotides outside the gene matches: 6. The CDR3 DNA reads TGTGCCAGCAGTTTACGACCGGGACAGGGGGCGAATCAGCCCCAGCATTTT. This encodes CASSLRPGQGANQPQHF.

The chain uses TRBV18 and TRBJ1-5; no clear D gene. This CDR3 has 14 amino acids. V was trimmed by 3 bases and J by 0 bases, leaving 6 bases between them. CDR1 is KGHSH and CDR2 is LQKENI in the germline V gene. The CDR3: CASSPKDSNQPQHF. As DNA, the CDR3 is TGTGCCAGCTCACCTAAAGATAGCAATCAGCCCCAGCATTTT.

CDR3 in amino acids: CASSQEMAVTNYGYTF. In nucleotides, the CDR3 is TGTGCCAGCAGCCAAGAAATGGCAGTGACTAACTATGGCTACACCTTC. The chain couples TRBV3-1 to TRBJ1-2; no clear D. CDR3 length: 16 amino acids. Germline V gene sequence: CDR1 LGHDT, CDR2 YNNKEL (reference sequence). Trimming pared 0 bases from V and 0 bases from J, leaving 11 bases between. The variable domain in full, with the rest retrieved from reference TRBV3-1 and TRBJ1-2, is DTAVSQTPKYLVTQMGNDKSIKCEQNLGHDTMYWYKQDSKKFLKIMFSYNNKELIINETVPNRFSPKSPDKAHLNLHINSLELGDSAVYFCASSQEMAVTNYGYTFGSGTRLTVV.

V usage is TRBV29-1 and J usage is TRBJ1-5; the D gene is possibly TRBD1 (6 bases). CDR3 length: 14 amino acids. Germline loops: CDR1 SQVTM, CDR2 ANQGSEA. Trimming pared 4 bases from V and 6 bases from J, leaving 16 bases between. DNA of the CDR3: TGCAGCGTTGGACTCGGGAGCAGGGGTCAGCCCCAGCATTTT. Amino acid sequence: CSVGLGSRGQPQHF.

The chain has TRBV6-1 and TRBJ2-7, with D maybe TRBD1 (6 bases). Germline V gene sequence: CDR1 MNHNS, CDR2 SASEGT. V gave up 5 bases and J gave up 3 bases, with 14 bases separating them. The CDR3 length is 14 residues. CDR3 sequence reads: CASSKDTGFYEQYF. The DNA for the CDR3 is TGTGCCAGCAGTAAAGATACAGGGTTCTACGAGCAGTACTTC.

The J gene is TRBJ2-5, the V gene TRBV6-1, with unresolved D. CDR3 length: 13 residues. V was clipped by 4 bases and J by 1 base, with 7 bases between them. Per germline, CDR1 MNHNS and CDR2 SASEGT. The CDR3 protein is CASSVARQETQYF. The CDR3 DNA reads as TGTGCCAGCAGTGTGGCGCGCCAAGAGACCCAGTACTTC.

The V and J genes are TRBV4-2 and TRBJ2-1; a possible D gene is TRBD1 (6 bases). This CDR3 comprises 15 residues. Germline loops: CDR1 LGHNA, CDR2 YNFKEQ. Deletions cut 0 bases from V and 4 bases from J, with 10 bases between. Written as DNA, the CDR3 is TGTGCCAGCAGCCAAGAACAGGGTGGGTACAATGAGCAGTTCTTC. Its protein product is CASSQEQGGYNEQFF.

The V call is TRBV5-1, the J call TRBJ2-1; D is uncertain. From germline, CDR1 is SGHRS and CDR2 YFSETQ. V was clipped by 0 bases and J by 4 bases, with 11 bases between them. CDR3 length: 15 residues. CDR3 region: CASSLEAQLYNEQFF. The DNA of the CDR3 is TGCGCCAGCAGCTTGGAAGCCCAGCTTTACAATGAGCAGTTCTTC.

This sequence joins TRBV7-3 and TRBJ1-6; 8 bases match TRBD1. V shed 2 bases and J 10 bases; nucleotides not matched to a gene: 4. Per the germline V gene, CDR1 is SGHTA and CDR2 is FQGTGA. This CDR3 is built from 14 residues. The CDR3 loop is CASSLSGGDSPLHF. The CDR3 DNA reads as TGTGCCAGCAGCTTATCAGGGGGCGACTCACCCCTCCACTTT.

This chain links TRBV4-1 with TRBJ1-2; D not certain. CDR1 and CDR2 (germline): MGHRA, YSYEKL. The CDR3 is 13 residues long. V shed 0 bases and J shed 5 bases, with 7 bases lying between them. This CDR3 reads CASSQERPYGYTF. CDR3 coding DNA: TGCGCCAGCAGCCAAGAACGTCCGTATGGCTACACCTTC.

V usage is TRBV4-2 and J usage is TRBJ2-1, with 8 bases fitting TRBD2. Looked up from germline, CDR1 is LGHNA and CDR2 is YNFKEQ. The V segment lost 0 bases and the J segment 3 bases; nucleotides outside the gene matches: 10. The CDR3 consists of 18 residues. For the CDR3, the DNA is TGTGCCAGCAGCCAAGATCAGGACCGGGGGGGGAACTACAATGAGCAGTTCTTC. This gives the protein CASSQDQDRGGNYNEQFF.

This clonotype was seen only once. This chain uses TRBV25-1 with TRBJ1-6; 7 positions agree with TRBD1. In germline, CDR1 is MGHDK, CDR2 SYGVNS. The CDR3 runs 13 residues. J lost 7 bases, V lost 6 bases, and 3 bases had no gene match. The CDR3 nucleotides are TGTGCCAGCAGCCGGGACAGCAATTCACCCCTCCACTTT. Its protein is CASSRDSNSPLHF.

The genes are TRBV3-1 and TRBJ2-7, with TRBD2 as a possible D gene (5 bases). The V gene lost 7 bases and the J gene lost 2 bases, with 15 bases spanning the gap. Germline CDR1 reads LGHDT; CDR2 reads YNNKEL (reference sequence). The CDR3 consists of 14 residues. The CDR3 protein is CASKNSPAAYEQYF. CDR3 bases: TGTGCCAGCAAGAACTCCCCAGCGGCCTACGAGCAGTACTTC.

This chain uses TRBV29-1 with TRBJ1-2; 9 positions match TRBD1. The germline V gene has CDR1 SQVTM and CDR2 ANQGSEA. V dropped 7 bases and J dropped 4; count of bases not matched to a gene: 10. The CDR3 has 14 residues. DNA for the CDR3: TGCAGCGCTGGGCCACAGGGGGCTGGCTATGGCTACACCTTC. Protein product: CSAGPQGAGYGYTF.

This rearrangement joins TRBV5-8 to TRBJ2-2, with a tentative D call TRBD2 (5 bases). This CDR3 region has 18 residues. Per the germline V gene, CDR1 is SGHTS and CDR2 is YDEGEE. V was pared by 5 bases and J by 4 bases, with 24 bases between. The chain's CDR3 is CASRAKSGDPSGTGELFF. The CDR3 bases are TGTGCCAGCAGAGCCAAGAGCGGCGATCCCTCGGGCACCGGGGAGCTGTTTTTT.